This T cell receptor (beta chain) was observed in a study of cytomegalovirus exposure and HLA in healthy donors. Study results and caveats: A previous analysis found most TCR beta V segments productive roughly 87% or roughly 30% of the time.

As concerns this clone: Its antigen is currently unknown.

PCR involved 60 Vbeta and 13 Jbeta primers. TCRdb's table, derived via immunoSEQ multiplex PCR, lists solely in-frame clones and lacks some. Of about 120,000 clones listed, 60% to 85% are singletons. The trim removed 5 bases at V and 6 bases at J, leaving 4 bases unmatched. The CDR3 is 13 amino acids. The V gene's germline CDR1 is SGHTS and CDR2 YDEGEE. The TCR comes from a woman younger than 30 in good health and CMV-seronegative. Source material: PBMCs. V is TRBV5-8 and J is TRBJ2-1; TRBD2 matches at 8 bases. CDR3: CASSSGGLNEQFF. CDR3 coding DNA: TGTGCCAGCAGTTCGGGGGGGCTCAATGAGCAGTTCTTC.